This paragraph reports one T cell receptor beta chain. Its target is unknown. This sequence is one base from a far larger clone and is likely a read error. The authors built TCR beta libraries using iRepertoire HTBI primers and Arm-PCR of CDR3 regions. TCRdb reprocessed the multiplex PCR reads with MiXCR, giving one entry per CDR3 protein. The data contain 200,000 to 250,000 distinct CDR3 sequences, about 19% of them singletons. The time point here: newly diagnosed GD, antithyroid drugs for less than 3 months. With RNA extracted from PBMCs as input, the TCR library was made. Blood from the periphery, around 10 milliliters in all, was drawn into EDTA tubes. Germline V CDR1 and CDR2: MDHEN, SYDVKM. The length of the CDR3 is 13 residues. These data come from a study of regulatory T cells in long-lasting Graves disease. Study results and limitations: A greater number of public clonotypes (under 3,000) was shared by persistent patients than by new patients (around 970). TCR diversity was lower in persistent Graves' patients (versus newly diagnosed ones).

This chain uses TRBV28 with TRBJ2-3; 8 nucleotides align to TRBD1. The source of this sequence is a female donor with Graves disease. The specimen comprised peripheral blood mononuclear cells (PBMCs), sampled at new diagnosis, from a patient treated with antithyroid drugs. DNA of the CDR3: TGTGCCAGCAGTTTGCAGGGGGCAAATGAGCAGTCCTTC. Amino acid sequence: CASSLQGANEQSF. The whole variable domain, filled in from reference TRBV28 and TRBJ2-3, reads DVKVTQSSRYLVKRTGEKVFLECVQDMDHENMFWYRQDPGLGLRLIYFSYDVKMKEKGDIPEGYSVSREKKERFSLILESASTNQTSMYLCASSLQGANEQSFGPGTRLTVL.